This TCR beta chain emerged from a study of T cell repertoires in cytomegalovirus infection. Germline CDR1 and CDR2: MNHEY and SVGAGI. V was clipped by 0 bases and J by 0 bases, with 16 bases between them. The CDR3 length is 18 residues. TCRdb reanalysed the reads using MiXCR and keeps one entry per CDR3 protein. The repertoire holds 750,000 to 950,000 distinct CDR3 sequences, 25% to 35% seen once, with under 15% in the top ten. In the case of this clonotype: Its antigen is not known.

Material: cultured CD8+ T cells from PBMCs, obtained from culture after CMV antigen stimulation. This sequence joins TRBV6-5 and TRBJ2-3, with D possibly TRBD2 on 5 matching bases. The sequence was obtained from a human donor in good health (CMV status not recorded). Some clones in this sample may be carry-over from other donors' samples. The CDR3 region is CASSYSTWRVTSTDTQYF. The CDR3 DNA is TGTGCCAGCAGTTACTCGACGTGGCGGGTCACTAGCACAGATACGCAGTATTTT.